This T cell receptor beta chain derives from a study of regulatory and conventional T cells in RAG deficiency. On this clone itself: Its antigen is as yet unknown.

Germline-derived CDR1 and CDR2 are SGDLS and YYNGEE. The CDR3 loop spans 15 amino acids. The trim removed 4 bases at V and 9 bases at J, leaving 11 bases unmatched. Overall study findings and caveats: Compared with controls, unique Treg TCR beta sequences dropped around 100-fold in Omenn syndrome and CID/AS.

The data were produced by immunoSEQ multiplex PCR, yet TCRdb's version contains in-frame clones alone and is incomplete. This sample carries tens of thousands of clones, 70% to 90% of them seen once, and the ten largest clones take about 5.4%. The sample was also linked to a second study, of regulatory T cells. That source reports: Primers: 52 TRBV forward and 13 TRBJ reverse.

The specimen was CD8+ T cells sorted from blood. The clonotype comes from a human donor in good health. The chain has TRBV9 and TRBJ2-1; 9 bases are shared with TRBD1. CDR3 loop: CASSSRDRAVGEQFF. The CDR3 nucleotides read TGTGCCAGCAGCTCTCGGGACAGGGCTGTAGGTGAGCAGTTCTTC.